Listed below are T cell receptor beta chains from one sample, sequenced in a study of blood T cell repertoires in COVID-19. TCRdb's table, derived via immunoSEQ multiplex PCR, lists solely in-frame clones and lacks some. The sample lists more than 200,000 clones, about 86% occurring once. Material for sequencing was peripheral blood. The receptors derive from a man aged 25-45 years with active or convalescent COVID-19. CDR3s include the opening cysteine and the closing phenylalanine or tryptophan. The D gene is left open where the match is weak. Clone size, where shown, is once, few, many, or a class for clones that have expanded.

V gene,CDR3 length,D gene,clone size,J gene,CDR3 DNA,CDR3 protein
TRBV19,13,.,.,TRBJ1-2,TGTGCCAGTAGTCGACAGCGTAACTATGGCTACACCTTC,CASSRQRNYGYTF
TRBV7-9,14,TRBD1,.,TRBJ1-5,TGTGCCAGCAGCACAGGTGGACAGGGGTCCCCCCAGCATTTT,CASSTGGQGSPQHF
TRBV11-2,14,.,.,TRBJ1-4,TGTGCCAGCCGCCATCCGGGTCTTAATGAAAAACTGTTTTTT,CASRHPGLNEKLFF
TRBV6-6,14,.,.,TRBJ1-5,TGTGCCCCCTCGCTAGGCTCTGAGGTCCAGCCCCAGCATTTT,CAPSLGSEVQPQHF
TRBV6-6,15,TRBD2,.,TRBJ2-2,TGTGCCAGCTCCGTGACTAGCCAGAACACCGGGGAGCTGTTTTTT,CASSVTSQNTGELFF
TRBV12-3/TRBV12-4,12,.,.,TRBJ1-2,TGTGCCAGCAGCCAAACAAGCTATGGCTACACCTTC,CASSQTSYGYTF
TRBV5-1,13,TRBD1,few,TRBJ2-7,TGCGCCAGCAGCGGACAGGTCCCCTACGAGCAGTACTTC,CASSGQVPYEQYF
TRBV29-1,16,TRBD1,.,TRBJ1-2,TGCAGCGTGCCCCGGGACAGGGGGCTGGAGGGCTATGGCTACACCTTC,CSVPRDRGLEGYGYTF
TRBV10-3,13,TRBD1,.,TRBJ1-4,TGTGCCATCGCACAGGGGTCTAATGAAAAACTGTTTTTT,CAIAQGSNEKLFF
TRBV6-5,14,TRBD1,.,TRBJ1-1,TGTGCCAGCAGTTACTCGTACGATTCAGGGGGAGCTTTCTTT,CASSYSYDSGGAFF
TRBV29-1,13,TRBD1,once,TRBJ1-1,TGCAGCGTTGAAAGCCTCCAGGGGGCGCGAGCTTTCTTT,CSVESLQGARAFF
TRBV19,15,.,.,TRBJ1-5,TGTGCCAGTAGTACCCAGGGAAATGGGAATCAGCCCCAGCATTTT,CASSTQGNGNQPQHF
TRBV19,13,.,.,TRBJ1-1,TGTGCCAGCTGGCGGGGGGGTGACACTGAAGCTTTCTTT,CASWRGGDTEAFF
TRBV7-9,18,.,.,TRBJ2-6,TGTGCCAGCAGCTTATTATGGGCGGGGACCGGAGGGGCCAACGTCCTGACTTTC,CASSLLWAGTGGANVLTF
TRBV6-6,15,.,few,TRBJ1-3,TGTGCCAGCAGGACTCCAGGGTCTCCGGGAAACACCATATATTTT,CASRTPGSPGNTIYF
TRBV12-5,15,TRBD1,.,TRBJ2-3,TGTGCTAGTGGTTTAATGGGGACAGCGTCGGATACGCAGTATTTT,CASGLMGTASDTQYF
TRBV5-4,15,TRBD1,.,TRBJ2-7,TGTGCCAGCAGACCGGGACAGGGAATTTCCTACGAGCAGTACTTC,CASRPGQGISYEQYF
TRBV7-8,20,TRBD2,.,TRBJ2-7,TGTGCCAGCAGCTTATGGTTCTCTAGCGGGGGGCCATTTTCTTACTACGAGCAGTACTTC,CASSLWFSSGGPFSYYEQYF
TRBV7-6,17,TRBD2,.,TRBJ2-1,TGTGCCAGCAGCCTCGATGATTCGGGGGGGCCTTTGAATGAGCAGTTCTTC,CASSLDDSGGPLNEQFF
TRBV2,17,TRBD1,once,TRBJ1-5,TGTGCCAGCTGCACCGGGACAGGGGTTTATAGCAATCAGCCCCAGCATTTT,CASCTGTGVYSNQPQHF
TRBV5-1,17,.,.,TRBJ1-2,TGCGCCAGCAGCTCTTCAATAGTGGGGGCTTTTAACTATGGCTACACCTTC,CASSSSIVGAFNYGYTF
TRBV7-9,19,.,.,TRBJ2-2,TGTGCCAGCAGCTCCCACCTCAACTCCAGGGGCGGCGACACCGGGGAGCTGTTTTTT,CASSSHLNSRGGDTGELFF
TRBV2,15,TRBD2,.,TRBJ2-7,TGTGCCAGCAGTGGAAGACTAGCGGGGGGTTTGGAGCAGTACTTC,CASSGRLAGGLEQYF
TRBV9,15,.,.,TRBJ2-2,TGTGCCAGCAGCGGAGGACAGTTTCCCACCGGGGAGCTGTTTTTT,CASSGGQFPTGELFF
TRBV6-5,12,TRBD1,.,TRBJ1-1,TGTGCCAGCAGCGACAGGGTGACTGAAGCTTTCTTT,CASSDRVTEAFF
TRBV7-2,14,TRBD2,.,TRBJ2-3,TGTGCCAGCAGAGCGGGGGATCGCACAGATACGCAGTATTTT,CASRAGDRTDTQYF
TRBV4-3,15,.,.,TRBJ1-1,TGCGCCAGCAGCCCAGGGAGGGGCCGCCTGAGTCCAGCTTTCTTT,CASSPGRGRLSPAFF
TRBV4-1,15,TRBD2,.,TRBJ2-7,TGCGCCAGCAGCCAAGAACTAGCGGGGTCCTACGAGCAGTACTTC,CASSQELAGSYEQYF